Below, one T cell receptor (beta chain) is given with its context. Its antigen is still unknown. These data are taken from a study of identical twins. Findings and caveats of the study: Twin sharing of out-of-frame TCR alpha was underestimated by models in monozygotic pairs.

TCRdb re-called the 5' RACE reads with MiXCR, one entry per CDR3 protein. In the table there are about 790,000 distinct CDR3 sequences, 15% to 20% of which are singletons. Trimming took off 3 bases at V and 7 bases at J, with 15 bases between the two ends. Germline loops: CDR1 SQVTM, CDR2 ANQGSEA. This CDR3 region has 13 residues. The data were also submitted as part of a second study, on T cells expressing NK-cell markers. This second study notes: CD3+CD56+NKG2C+, CD3+CD56+NKG2C- and CD3+CD56-NKG2C+ T cells, once sorted, supplied the TCR beta repertoires. What restricted sorting to alpha-beta TCR T cells in several experiments was an anti-gamma-delta TCR antibody. Certain NKG2C+ T cell clones were expanded, and their HCMV specificity remained unclear.

This receptor was identified in a woman between 18 and 29 years old in good health. The specimen sequenced was PBMCs. The genes are TRBV29-1 and TRBJ1-1; D may be TRBD1 (5 bases). The CDR3 spells CSVEGREYLEAFF. DNA for the CDR3: TGCAGCGTTGAGGGCAGGGAATACCTTGAAGCTTTCTTT.